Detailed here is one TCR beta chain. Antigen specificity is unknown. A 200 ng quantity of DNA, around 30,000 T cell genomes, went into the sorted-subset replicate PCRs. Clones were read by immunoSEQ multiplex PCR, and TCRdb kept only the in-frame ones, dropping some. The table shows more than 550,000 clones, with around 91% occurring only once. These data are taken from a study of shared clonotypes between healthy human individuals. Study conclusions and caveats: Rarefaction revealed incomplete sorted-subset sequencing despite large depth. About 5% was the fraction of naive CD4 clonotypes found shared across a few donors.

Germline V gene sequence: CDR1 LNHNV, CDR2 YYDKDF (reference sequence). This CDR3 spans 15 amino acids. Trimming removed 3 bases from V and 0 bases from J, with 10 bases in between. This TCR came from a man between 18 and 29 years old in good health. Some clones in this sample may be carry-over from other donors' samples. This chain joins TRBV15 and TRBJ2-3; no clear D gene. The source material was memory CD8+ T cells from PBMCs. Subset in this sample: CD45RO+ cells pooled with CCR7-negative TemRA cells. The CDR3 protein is CATSRWASSTDTQYF. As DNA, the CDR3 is TGTGCCACCAGCAGGTGGGCTTCTAGCACAGATACGCAGTATTTT.